The text below deals with one T cell receptor (beta chain). This sample stems from a study of blood T cells in healthy people across ages. V shed 0 bases and J shed 6 bases, with 13 bases lying between them. The germline CDR1 and CDR2 sequences are SGDLS and YYNGEE. The CDR3 is 15 amino acids. PCR was performed a second time for about 7 to 11 cycles using a sample-barcoded 5' primer and a J-beta primer mix. TCRdb reprocessed the 5' RACE reads with MiXCR, giving one entry per CDR3 protein. The table has 1.5 million or so distinct CDR3 sequences, approximately 42% seen once. This sequence joins TRBV9 and TRBJ1-5, with D perhaps TRBD1 (5 bases). The sequenced sample was blood. The clonotype comes from a woman in her late teens or twenties in good health. CDR3 sequence (DNA): TGTGCCAGCAGCGTAGAGGGGTATGTAGGTCAGCCCCAGCATTTT. Translated: CASSVEGYVGQPQHF. Full variable domain (missing parts from reference TRBV9 and TRBJ1-5): DSGVTQTPKHLITATGQRVTLRCSPRSGDLSVYWYQQSLDQGLQFLIQYYNGEERAKGNILERFSAQQFPDLHSELNLSSLELGDSALYFCASSVEGYVGQPQHFGDGTRLSIL.